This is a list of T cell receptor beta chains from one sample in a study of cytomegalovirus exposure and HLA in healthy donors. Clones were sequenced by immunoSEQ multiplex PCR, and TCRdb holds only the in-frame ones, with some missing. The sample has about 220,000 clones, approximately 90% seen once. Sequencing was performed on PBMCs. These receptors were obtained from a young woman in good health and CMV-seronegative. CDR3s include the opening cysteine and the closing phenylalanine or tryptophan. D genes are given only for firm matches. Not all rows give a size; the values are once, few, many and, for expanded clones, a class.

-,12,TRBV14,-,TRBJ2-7,TGTGCCAGCAGCCAAGGGTCAGTCGAGCAGTACTTC,CASSQGSVEQYF
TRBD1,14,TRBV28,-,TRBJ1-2,TGTGCCAGCAGTTACAGGGGTCGAGTCTATGGCTACACCTTC,CASSYRGRVYGYTF
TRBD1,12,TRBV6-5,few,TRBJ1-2,TGTGCCAGCAGGGGGACAGACTATGGCTACACCTTC,CASRGTDYGYTF
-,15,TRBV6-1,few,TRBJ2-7,TGTGCCAGCAGTGGGGGCAGGGCTAGCTCCTACGAGCAGTACTTC,CASSGGRASSYEQYF
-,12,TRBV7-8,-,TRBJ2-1,TGTGCCAGCAGCATAAGTAGTTCTCGGCAGTTCTTC,CASSISSSRQFF
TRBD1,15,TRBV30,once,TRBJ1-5,TGTGCCTGGAGTGTTCACCGACAGGGGGATCAGCCCCAGCATTTT,CAWSVHRQGDQPQHF
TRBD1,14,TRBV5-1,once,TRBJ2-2,TGCGCCAGCAGTTCGACAGGGTCCACCGGGGAGCTGTTTTTT,CASSSTGSTGELFF
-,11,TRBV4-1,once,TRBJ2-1,TGCGCCAGCAGCCTAGATAGTGAGCAGTTCTTC,CASSLDSEQFF
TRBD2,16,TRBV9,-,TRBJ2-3,TGTGCCAGCAGCGTAGGCCTCGGGGGGGAGCAAGATACGCAGTATTTT,CASSVGLGGEQDTQYF
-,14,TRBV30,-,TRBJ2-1,TGTGCCTGGAGTGTAGGGACTCCTGGGAATGAGCAGTTCTTC,CAWSVGTPGNEQFF
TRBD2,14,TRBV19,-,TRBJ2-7,TGTGCCAGTAGTATATTGAGCGGGAGCTACGAGCAGTACTTC,CASSILSGSYEQYF
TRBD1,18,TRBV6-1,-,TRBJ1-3,TGTGCCAGCAGTGGGTCCGGGACAGGGGGTATGATTGGAAACACCATATATTTT,CASSGSGTGGMIGNTIYF
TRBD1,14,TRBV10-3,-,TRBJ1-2,TGTGCCATCAGTGACCCGGGACAGACCTATGGCTACACCTTC,CAISDPGQTYGYTF
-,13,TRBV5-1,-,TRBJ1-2,TGCGCCAGACGCTTTAACAGGGTGAGTGGCTACACCTTC,CARRFNRVSGYTF
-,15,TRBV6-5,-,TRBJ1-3,TGTGCCAGCAGGGATACAGGTCTCTCTGGAAACACCATATATTTT,CASRDTGLSGNTIYF